The text below deals with one T cell receptor beta chain. TCRdb's table, derived via immunoSEQ multiplex PCR, lists solely in-frame clones and lacks some. The sample carries approximately 1.5 million clones, 95% to 99% recorded once. These data come from a study of shared clonotypes between healthy human individuals. From germline, CDR1 is MNHEY and CDR2 SMNVEV (reference sequence). Between the trimmed V and J ends, which lost 1 base and 1 base, there was a span of 14 bases. This CDR3 comprises 16 residues. This chain links TRBV27 with TRBJ2-7; D gene uncertain. This sequence was found in a man aged 25-45 years in good health. Sequencing was performed on naive CD4+ T cells sorted from blood. Subset specified: CD45RA+ positively selected. Here the CDR3 reads CASSLLSLTYSYEQYF. The CDR3, as DNA: TGTGCCAGCAGTTTATTGTCGCTGACGTATTCCTACGAGCAGTACTTC.